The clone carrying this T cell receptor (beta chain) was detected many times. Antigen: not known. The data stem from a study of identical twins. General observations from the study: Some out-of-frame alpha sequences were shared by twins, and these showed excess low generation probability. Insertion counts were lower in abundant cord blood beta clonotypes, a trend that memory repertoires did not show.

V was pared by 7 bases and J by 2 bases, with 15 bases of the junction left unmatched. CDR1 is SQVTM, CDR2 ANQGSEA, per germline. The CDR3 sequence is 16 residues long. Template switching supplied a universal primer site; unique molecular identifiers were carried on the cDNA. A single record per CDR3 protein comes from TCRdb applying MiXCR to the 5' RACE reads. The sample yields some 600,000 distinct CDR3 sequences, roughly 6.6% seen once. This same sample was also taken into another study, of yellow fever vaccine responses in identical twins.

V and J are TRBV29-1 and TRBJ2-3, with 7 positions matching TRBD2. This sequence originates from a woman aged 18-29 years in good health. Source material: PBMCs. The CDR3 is CSAWGSSGDITDTQYF. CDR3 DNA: TGCAGCGCGTGGGGTTCCAGCGGGGATATCACAGATACGCAGTATTTT.